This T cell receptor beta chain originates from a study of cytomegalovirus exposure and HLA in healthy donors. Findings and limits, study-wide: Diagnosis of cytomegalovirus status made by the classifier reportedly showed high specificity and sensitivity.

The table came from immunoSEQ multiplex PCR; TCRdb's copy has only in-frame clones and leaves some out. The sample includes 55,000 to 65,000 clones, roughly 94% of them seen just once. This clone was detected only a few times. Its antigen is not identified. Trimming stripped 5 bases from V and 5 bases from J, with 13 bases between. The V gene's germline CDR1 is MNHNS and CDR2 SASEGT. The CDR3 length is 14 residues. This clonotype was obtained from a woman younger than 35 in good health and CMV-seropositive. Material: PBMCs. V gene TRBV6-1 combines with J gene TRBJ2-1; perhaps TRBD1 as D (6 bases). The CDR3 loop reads CASSRPGHNNEQFF. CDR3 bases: TGTGCCAGCAGTCGACCGGGACACAACAATGAGCAGTTCTTC.